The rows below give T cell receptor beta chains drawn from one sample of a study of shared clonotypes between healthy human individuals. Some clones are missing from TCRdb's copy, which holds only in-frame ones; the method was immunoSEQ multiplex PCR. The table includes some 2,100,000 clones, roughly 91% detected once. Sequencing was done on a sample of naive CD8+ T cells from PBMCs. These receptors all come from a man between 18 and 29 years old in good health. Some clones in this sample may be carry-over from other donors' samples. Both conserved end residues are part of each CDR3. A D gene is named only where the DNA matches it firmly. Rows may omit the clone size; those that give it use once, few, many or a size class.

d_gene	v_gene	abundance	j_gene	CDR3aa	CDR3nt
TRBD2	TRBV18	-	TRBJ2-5	CASSPRTEGTSTETQYF	TGTGCCAGCTCACCACGGACGGAGGGGACTAGTACAGAGACCCAGTACTTC
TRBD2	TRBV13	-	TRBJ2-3	CASSLGGAGGDTDTQYF	TGTGCCAGCAGCTTAGGTGGGGCGGGAGGGGACACAGATACGCAGTATTTT
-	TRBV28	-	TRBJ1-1	CASSLVANTEAFF	TGTGCCAGCAGTTTGGTGGCGAACACTGAAGCTTTCTTT
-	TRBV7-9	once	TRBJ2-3	CASHGDTQYF	TGTGCCAGCCATGGAGATACGCAGTATTTT
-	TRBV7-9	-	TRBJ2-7	CASSLRGSSRDGDYEQYF	TGTGCCAGCAGCTTAAGAGGGTCGTCGAGGGACGGCGACTACGAGCAGTACTTC
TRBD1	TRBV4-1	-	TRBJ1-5	CASSQRQGRAVGNQPQHF	TGCGCCAGCAGCCAGAGACAGGGGCGAGCCGTCGGCAATCAGCCCCAGCATTTT
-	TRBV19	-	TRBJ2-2	CASVQLGGAGELFF	TGTGCCAGCGTCCAACTAGGCGGTGCCGGGGAGCTGTTTTTT
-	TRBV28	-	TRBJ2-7	CASSWRDEQYF	TGTGCCAGCAGTTGGAGAGACGAGCAGTACTTC
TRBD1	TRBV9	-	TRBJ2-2	CASSVRATGDTGELFF	TGTGCCAGCAGCGTAAGGGCGACAGGGGACACCGGGGAGCTGTTTTTT
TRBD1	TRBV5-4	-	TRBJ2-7	CASSIDRAYEQYF	TGTGCCAGCAGCATTGACAGGGCCTACGAGCAGTACTTC
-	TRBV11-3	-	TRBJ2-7	CASSLDFLTGEQYF	TGTGCCAGCAGCTTAGACTTCTTGACAGGCGAGCAGTACTTC
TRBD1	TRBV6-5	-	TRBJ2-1	CASRVTGGGYNEQFF	TGTGCCAGCAGGGTAACAGGGGGTGGTTACAATGAGCAGTTCTTC
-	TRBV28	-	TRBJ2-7	CASSLIRQATYEQYF	TGTGCCAGCAGTCTGATCCGACAGGCCACCTACGAGCAGTACTTC
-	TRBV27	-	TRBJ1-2	CASSPGLTYGYTF	TGTGCCAGCAGTCCAGGGCTTACCTATGGCTACACCTTC
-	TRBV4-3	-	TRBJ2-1	CASSEGRSSYNEQFF	TGCGCCAGCAGTGAAGGGAGGAGCTCCTACAATGAGCAGTTCTTC
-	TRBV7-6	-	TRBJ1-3	CASSSSAGNTIYF	TGTGCCAGCAGCTCGTCGGCTGGAAACACCATATATTTT
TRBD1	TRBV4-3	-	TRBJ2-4	CATPGQGAVGNIQYF	TGCGCGACCCCCGGACAGGGGGCGGTTGGAAACATTCAGTACTTC
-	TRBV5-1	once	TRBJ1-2	CASSLAAGYGYTF	TGCGCCAGCAGCTTGGCGGCAGGGTATGGCTACACCTTC
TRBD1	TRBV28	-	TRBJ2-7	CASSCPTRDRSNEQYF	TGTGCCAGCAGCTGTCCTACTCGGGACAGGTCAAACGAGCAGTACTTC
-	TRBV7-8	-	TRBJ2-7	CASSLRSGGPTYEQYF	TGTGCCAGCAGCTTAAGGTCTGGCGGACCTACCTACGAGCAGTACTTC
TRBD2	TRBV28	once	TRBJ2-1	CASSLATSDLWDEQFF	TGTGCCAGCAGTTTGGCGACTAGCGATCTTTGGGATGAGCAGTTCTTC
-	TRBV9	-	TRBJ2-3	CASSDPQSSTDTQYF	TGTGCCAGCAGCGACCCTCAGTCTAGCACAGATACGCAGTATTTT
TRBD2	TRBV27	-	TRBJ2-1	CASSIGLAGIWAEQFF	TGTGCCAGCAGTATCGGACTAGCGGGAATTTGGGCTGAGCAGTTCTTC
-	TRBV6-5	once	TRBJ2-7	CASREPGPAYEQYF	TGTGCCAGCAGAGAGCCGGGACCGGCATACGAGCAGTACTTC
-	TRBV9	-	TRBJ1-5	CASSIGISNQPQHF	TGTGCCAGCAGCATAGGGATTAGCAATCAGCCCCAGCATTTT